The rows below give T cell receptor beta chains drawn from one sample of a study of T-cell memory formation after mild COVID-19. TCRdb re-derived calls from the 5' RACE reads in MiXCR, one entry per CDR3 protein. The table shows around 320,000 distinct CDR3 sequences, with 28% occurring only once. Input material: PBMCs or a T cell subset sorted from them (not recorded which). The receptors were sampled from an adult woman who had mild COVID-19 (a few samples of this study predate the infection). Cell type and time point are not known. CDR3s include the opening cysteine and the closing phenylalanine or tryptophan.

v_gene	j_gene	CDR3aa
TRBV7-3	TRBJ2-1	CASSLSGTSGSIFSYNEQFF
TRBV9	TRBJ2-1	CASSVPPRIEQFF
TRBV7-8	TRBJ2-3	CASSHSGSTGDTQYF
TRBV7-2	TRBJ2-1	CASSLGGGAGNEQFF
TRBV20-1	TRBJ2-1	CSARKAGGDNEQFF
TRBV19	TRBJ2-7	CASSTVRHSSYEQYF
TRBV4-3	TRBJ2-3	CASSPSGTHFGDTQYF
TRBV6-2/TRBV6-3	TRBJ2-7	CASSYEGHDYEQYF
TRBV20-1	TRBJ2-7	CSAERGGHGIDEQYF
TRBV7-2	TRBJ2-5	CASRRSPGLEETQYF
TRBV4-3	TRBJ2-5	CASSHQGRGVQETQYF
TRBV4-3	TRBJ2-1	CASSQDRREQFF
TRBV5-6	TRBJ2-4	CASSSTGGTENIQYF
TRBV5-1	TRBJ2-1	CASSLVDNEQFF
TRBV24-1	TRBJ2-7	CATSDPPGYEQYF
TRBV2	TRBJ2-1	CASSADFTSGGQKEQFF